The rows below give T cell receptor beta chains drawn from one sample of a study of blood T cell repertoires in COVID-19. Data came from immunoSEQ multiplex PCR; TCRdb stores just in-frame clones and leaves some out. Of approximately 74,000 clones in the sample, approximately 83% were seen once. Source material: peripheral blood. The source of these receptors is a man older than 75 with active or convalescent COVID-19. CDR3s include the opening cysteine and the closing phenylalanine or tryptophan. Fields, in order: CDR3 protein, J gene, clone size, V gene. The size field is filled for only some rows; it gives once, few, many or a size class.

CDR3: CASSRDRSSGISTDTQYF
J: TRBJ2-3
size: -
V: TRBV18

CDR3: CASSAIVSNQPQHF
J: TRBJ1-5
size: -
V: TRBV7-8

CDR3: CASSFAGAPGELFF
J: TRBJ2-2
size: -
V: TRBV6-2/TRBV6-3

CDR3: CASSLASRNEQFF
J: TRBJ2-1
size: -
V: TRBV5-1

CDR3: CASSQDLQPGLAGVAETQYF
J: TRBJ2-5
size: -
V: TRBV4-2

CDR3: CASSLGGRRTYEQYF
J: TRBJ2-7
size: -
V: TRBV28

CDR3: CASSGDSRGLVLNTEAFF
J: TRBJ1-1
size: -
V: TRBV25-1

CDR3: CASSGLAGPRGTQYF
J: TRBJ2-3
size: -
V: TRBV2

CDR3: CASSPIWGGGPYEQYF
J: TRBJ2-7
size: -
V: TRBV11-2

CDR3: CASSQRVLYEQYF
J: TRBJ2-7
size: -
V: TRBV5-5

CDR3: CASSYWSQGAAYGYTF
J: TRBJ1-2
size: -
V: TRBV6-5

CDR3: CASSPRGQNNEQFF
J: TRBJ2-1
size: -
V: TRBV3-1/TRBV3-2

CDR3: CASSPAGTTSKQYF
J: TRBJ2-7
size: -
V: TRBV7-2

CDR3: CASSPNRDTEAFF
J: TRBJ1-1
size: -
V: TRBV18

CDR3: CASSLQGVDGYTF
J: TRBJ1-2
size: -
V: TRBV7-9

CDR3: CASSGLVSTDTQYF
J: TRBJ2-3
size: -
V: TRBV6-5

CDR3: CACTQGSSNEKLFF
J: TRBJ1-4
size: -
V: TRBV30

CDR3: CASSLSIADTDTLGYF
J: TRBJ2-3
size: -
V: TRBV28

CDR3: CASSIGQGGYTF
J: TRBJ1-2
size: -
V: TRBV19

CDR3: CASSLFGGGTDTQYF
J: TRBJ2-3
size: -
V: TRBV7-2

CDR3: CSVDPGNEKLFF
J: TRBJ1-4
size: -
V: TRBV29-1

CDR3: CASSDSSGFTGELFF
J: TRBJ2-2
size: once
V: TRBV25-1